These 10 T cell receptor beta chains share one sample of origin, sequenced in a study of T cells in Graves' hyperthyroidism and ophthalmopathy. The TCR beta CDR3 regions underwent amplification using RNA transcripts as the source. HTBI primers were employed in a first-round RT-PCR of the TCR CDR3. In TCRdb, the multiplex PCR reads were re-called with MiXCR into one record per CDR3 protein. The sample has over 550,000 distinct CDR3 sequences, around 17% seen once. Sequencing input: blood. Receptors were obtained from a woman under 30 with Graves' hyperthyroidism.

This clonotype was counted ten times or more. The chain combines TRBV2 with TRBJ2-1; D is ambiguous. This CDR3 has 13 residues. Between the trimmed V and J ends, which lost 3 bases and 9 bases, there was a span of 12 bases. Germline V gene lookup returns CDR1 SNHLY and CDR2 FYNNEI. The chain's CDR3 is CASSERQAFEQFF. CDR3 nucleotide sequence: TGTGCCAGCAGTGAGCGGCAGGCATTTGAGCAGTTCTTC. The full variable domain, rest sourced from reference TRBV2 and TRBJ2-1, is EPEVTQTPSHQVTQMGQEVILRCVPISNHLYFYWYRQILGQKVEFLVSFYNNEISEKSEIFDDQFSVERPDGSNFTLKIRSTKLEDSAMYFCASSERQAFEQFFGPGTRLTVL.

J is TRBJ1-5 and V is TRBV27, with D possibly being TRBD1 (5 bases). The germline V gene has CDR1 MNHEY and CDR2 SMNVEV (reference sequence). The CDR3 is 16 residues long. The germline V and J ends were trimmed by 0 bases and 0 bases, with 9 bases remaining between them. CDR3 amino acids: CASSLSGTNSNQPQHF. The CDR3 DNA follows: TGTGCCAGCAGTTTATCGGGGACGAATAGCAATCAGCCCCAGCATTTT.

This clonotype was observed at least ten times. The chain links TRBV7-9 to TRBJ2-7, with 8 nucleotides matching TRBD1. Germline V gene lookup returns CDR1 SEHNR and CDR2 FQNEAQ (reference sequence). There are 15 residues in the CDR3. V gave up 5 bases and J gave up 2 bases; unmatched junction bases: 8. CDR3 in DNA: TGTGCCAGCAGCCCTGACAGGGGCTCGACCTACGAGCAGTACTTC. Protein sequence: CASSPDRGSTYEQYF.

Note on this clonotype: A single base is all that separates this from a far larger clone, so a read error is likely. The gene calls are TRBV27 and TRBJ2-1, with 7 nucleotides matching TRBD2. The germline V gene has CDR1 MNHEY and CDR2 SMNVEV (reference sequence). The CDR3 extends over 15 amino acids. CDR3 residues: CASSLGGSSYNQQFF. The DNA of the CDR3 is TGTGCCAGCAGTTTAGGCGGGAGCTCCTACAATCAGCAGTTCTTC.

The table lists this clonotype with a few counts. The chain uses TRBV10-3 and TRBJ2-5, with D tentatively TRBD1 (6 bases). The CDR3 totals 11 residues. V lost 11 bases and J lost 5, with 12 bases in between. The germline CDR1 and CDR2 sequences are ENHRY and SYGVKD. In nucleotides, the CDR3 is TGTGCCGCAGGGGATGGGGAGACCCAGTACTTC. It is translated as CAAGDGETQYF.

This clonotype was seen many times. The genes are TRBV29-1 and TRBJ2-7, with a tentative D call TRBD2 (6 bases). V was pared by 4 bases and J by 2 bases, with 15 bases between. The CDR3 consists of 14 residues. Per germline, CDR1 SQVTM and CDR2 ANQGSEA. CDR3 bases: TGCAGCGTTGGGGCGGGGAGTCTGGCCTACGAGCAGTACTTC. It encodes CSVGAGSLAYEQYF.

The chain is built from TRBV20-1 and TRBJ1-5; the match to TRBD1 covers 8 bases. CDR3 length: 15 amino acids. CDR1 and CDR2 from the germline V gene are DFQATT and SNEGSKA (reference sequence). V trimming: 5 bases; J trimming: 4 bases; junction bases outside the gene matches: 10. The CDR3 sequence: CSAGVGTGINQPQHF. In nucleotides, the CDR3 is TGCAGTGCTGGCGTAGGGACAGGTATTAATCAGCCCCAGCATTTT.

This clonotype was detected ten times or more. This chain connects TRBV27 to TRBJ2-3, with TRBD2 matching 11 bases. Per germline, CDR1 MNHEY and CDR2 SMNVEV (reference sequence). CDR3 length: 17 residues. Trimming removed 2 bases from V and 1 base from J; junction bases left unmatched: 5. CDR3 sequence reads: CASSLKAGLAGTDTQYF. Here the CDR3 DNA reads TGTGCCAGCAGTTTAAAGGCGGGACTAGCGGGCACAGATACGCAGTATTTT.

In this sample, this clonotype turned up a few times. The junction does not match germline at one end; this may be a read error. The chain employs TRBV12-5 and TRBJ2-2; 9 nucleotides align to TRBD2. Germline loops: CDR1 LGHNT, CDR2 FRNRAP. The CDR3 spans 17 residues. Here the CDR3 DNA reads TGTGCTGGTGGTTTGGTACTCAGCGGGAGGTGGTCCGGGGAGCTGTTTTTT. Encoded protein: CAGGLVLSGRWSGELFF. The whole variable domain, remainder taken from reference TRBV12-5 and TRBJ2-2, is DARVTQTPRHKVTEMGQEVTMRCQPILGHNTVFWYRQTMMQGLELLAYFRNRAPLDDSGMPKDRFSAEMPDATLATLKIQPSEPRDSAVYFCAGGLVLSGRWSGELFFGEGSRLTVL.

This clonotype was counted ten times or more. The rearrangement uses TRBV20-1 and TRBJ1-2, with D unresolved. The CDR3 length is 15 residues. The germline V gene has CDR1 DFQATT and CDR2 SNEGSKA (reference sequence). V was shortened by 0 bases and J by 4 bases, with 15 bases between the two germline ends. CDR3 sequence: CSARDRSVGAYGYTF. For the CDR3, the DNA is TGCAGTGCTAGAGATAGGTCAGTCGGAGCCTATGGCTACACCTTC.